These T cell receptor beta chains were read from a single sample in a study of control samples from healthy donors and cancer patients. Assay: immunoSEQ multiplex PCR; the TCRdb copy retains only in-frame clones and omits some. The table shows around 200,000 clones, with just under 95% occurring only once. The sample comprised blood. The receptor set was obtained from a man aged 18 to 35 in good health. Both conserved end residues are part of each CDR3. D genes are given only for firm matches. Clone size, where shown, is once, few, many, or a class for clones that have expanded.

>.|.|TRBJ2-3|TRBV24-1
CVTSDATLDGDTQYF
TGTGTCACCAGTGATGCAACTCTGGACGGAGATACGCAGTATTTT
>.|.|TRBJ2-1|TRBV9
CASSVRGHVGSYNEQFF
TGTGCCAGCAGCGTTCGAGGACACGTGGGGTCCTACAATGAGCAGTTCTTC
>.|.|TRBJ1-1|TRBV6-5
CATRALRTVPSWAFF
TGTGCCACCCGAGCACTTAGGACGGTACCGTCATGGGCTTTCTTT
>.|.|TRBJ2-5|TRBV19
CASSRQGQETQYF
TGTGCCAGTAGTAGGCAGGGCCAAGAGACCCAGTACTTC
>.|.|TRBJ1-1|TRBV18
CASSPPGGTEAFF
TGTGCCAGCTCACCACCGGGTGGGACTGAAGCTTTCTTT
>.|.|TRBJ2-1|TRBV7-8
CASRLDNEQFF
TGTGCCAGCAGATTAGATAATGAGCAGTTCTTC
>TRBD2|once|TRBJ2-7|TRBV5-1
CASSIAGGLENEQYF
TGCGCCAGCAGCATCGCGGGGGGTTTGGAGAACGAGCAGTACTTC
>.|.|TRBJ2-5|TRBV11-2
CASSLVGGPWETQYF
TGTGCCAGCAGCTTAGTAGGGGGGCCCTGGGAGACCCAGTACTTC
>.|.|TRBJ1-2|TRBV5-5
CASSLGGGGHYYGYTF
TGTGCCAGCAGCTTGGGAGGTGGGGGGCATTACTATGGCTACACCTTC
>.|.|TRBJ2-3|TRBV9
CARPLGGEADTQYF
TGTGCCAGACCCCTGGGAGGCGAAGCAGATACGCAGTATTTT